This T cell receptor (beta chain) was profiled in a study of hypomethylating agent response in myelodysplastic syndrome. Sequencing was performed with immunoSEQ multiplex PCR; in TCRdb, only in-frame clones are kept and a portion is missing. The sample comprises several thousand clones, 70% to 85% of which are singletons, and about a tenth rests with the top ten. V was trimmed by 0 bases and J by 1 base, leaving 10 bases between them. This CDR3 region has 15 residues. The germline gives CDR1 SGDLS, CDR2 YYNGEE. Sequenced material: bone marrow, taken before or after starting hypomethylating agent treatment for myelodysplastic syndrome (not recorded which). The source is a human donor with myelodysplastic syndrome. The J gene is TRBJ1-1, the V gene TRBV9; D remains unclear. The CDR3 nucleotides are TGTGCCAGCAGCGTAGACGGGAACCCGAACACTGAAGCTTTCTTT. Amino acids: CASSVDGNPNTEAFF.